The 16 T cell receptor beta chains in this list originate from one sample, sequenced in a study of Tregs in tolerant kidney transplant recipients. Sequenced by immunoSEQ multiplex PCR; TCRdb stores in-frame clones only, minus some. Among roughly 86,000 clones listed, over 85% were seen once. Mixed chimerism was transient after nonmyeloablative marrow transplants from related graft donors. This material consisted of CD4+ T cells from blood (PBMCs), taken 12 months after the transplant. The receptor set was obtained from a human patient who received a combined kidney and bone marrow transplant. Some T cells may be supplied by the graft donor.

In its sample, this clone was seen once. The chain joins TRBV5-1 to TRBJ1-1, with D possibly being TRBD1 (6 bases). The V gene's germline CDR1 is SGHRS and CDR2 YFSETQ. There are 14 residues in the CDR3. Trimming took off 7 bases at V and 5 bases at J, with 18 bases between the two ends. The CDR3 loop reads CASCQGPGGTEAFF. The CDR3 DNA reads TGCGCCAGCTGCCAGGGGCCGGGGGGAACTGAAGCTTTCTTT.

The J gene is TRBJ2-5, the V gene TRBV10-3; D not resolved. Trimming shortened V by 3 bases and J by 5 bases, and 7 bases separated the two germline ends. Germline V lookup: CDR1 ENHRY, CDR2 SYGVKD. The CDR3 length is 12 residues. CDR3 DNA: TGTGCCATCAGTGATAGTACTGAGACCCAGTACTTC. The encoded protein is CAISDSTETQYF.

The chain joins TRBV25-1 to TRBJ1-4; 8 nucleotides agree with TRBD1. This CDR3 is built from 15 residues. Trimming removed 4 bases from V and 4 bases from J; junction bases left unmatched: 5. Germline V gives CDR1 MGHDK, CDR2 SYGVNS. The CDR3 nucleotides read TGTGCCAGCAGTGTTAAAGGACAGGGTAATGAAAAACTGTTTTTT. Translating gives CASSVKGQGNEKLFF.

The chain couples TRBV29-1 to TRBJ2-7; 10 bases match TRBD2. Trimming cost V 7 bases and J 5 bases; bases outside gene matches: 8. This CDR3 contains 13 residues. Germline V gives CDR1 SQVTM, CDR2 ANQGSEA. In DNA form, the CDR3 reads TGCAGCGGGGGGACTAGCGTTAAGGACGAGCAGTACTTC. It codes for CSGGTSVKDEQYF.

The chain couples TRBV9 to TRBJ1-3; no firm D call. The CDR3 contains 14 residues. CDR1 is SGDLS, CDR2 YYNGEE, per germline. The germline V and J ends were trimmed by 3 bases and 4 bases, with 11 bases remaining between them. CDR3 DNA sequence: TGTGCCAGCAGCGATGATGCCAGGGGAAACACCATATATTTT. Encoded protein: CASSDDARGNTIYF.

In this sample, this clone turned up once. In DNA form, the CDR3 reads TGTGCCTCGGCGGGGGGGCTCGGTAGCAATCAGCCCCAGCATTTT. Translation gives CASAGGLGSNQPQHF. The chain recombines TRBV10-3 with TRBJ1-5, with a tentative D call TRBD1 (6 bases). V lost 11 bases and J 0 bases, leaving 17 bases between the germline ends. The germline V gene has CDR1 ENHRY and CDR2 SYGVKD. The CDR3 runs 15 residues.

The J gene is TRBJ2-3, the V gene TRBV19; 7 positions agree with TRBD1. There are 16 residues in the CDR3. Germline assignment: CDR1 LNHDA and CDR2 SQIVND (reference sequence). The trim removed 5 bases at V and 0 bases at J, leaving 8 bases unmatched. CDR3 in DNA: TGTGCCAGTAGTTCACAGGGGCCATCTAGCACAGATACGCAGTATTTT. Amino acids: CASSSQGPSSTDTQYF.

This clone was detected only once. V gene TRBV5-6 combines with J gene TRBJ1-5, with D hard to call. From germline, CDR1 is SGHDT and CDR2 YYEEEE. The V end was cut by 0 bases, the J end by 5 bases, with 9 bases between. CDR3 size: 14 residues. CDR3 loop: CASSLGAEYQPQHF. Written as DNA, the CDR3 is TGTGCCAGCAGCTTGGGAGCGGAGTATCAGCCCCAGCATTTT.

V and J are TRBV29-1 and TRBJ1-3, with D unclear. CDR1 is SQVTM and CDR2 is ANQGSEA in the germline V gene. The CDR3 runs to 13 residues. Trimming took 0 bases from V and 0 from J, leaving 3 bases between them. Here the CDR3 reads CSVEEHSGNTIYF. The CDR3 DNA follows: TGCAGCGTTGAAGAACACTCTGGAAACACCATATATTTT.

V and J are TRBV18 and TRBJ1-1, with D possibly being TRBD1 (5 bases). Germline V CDR1 and CDR2: KGHSH, LQKENI. The V end was cut by 3 bases, the J end by 1 base, with 6 bases between. The CDR3 totals 13 residues. CDR3 region: CASSPQGNTEAFF. CDR3 in DNA: TGTGCCAGCTCACCTCAGGGGAACACTGAAGCTTTCTTT.

The DNA of the CDR3 is TGTGCCAGCAGTTATTGGGGGACTGGGAGGGAGACCCAGTACTTC. Translating it yields CASSYWGTGRETQYF. This sequence joins TRBV6-6 and TRBJ2-5; D is perhaps TRBD2 (6 bases). Germline V gives CDR1 MNHNY, CDR2 SVGAGI (reference sequence). Trimming removed 3 bases at V and 5 bases at J, with 16 bases between. The CDR3 is made up of 15 amino acids.

This clone occurred once. V usage is TRBV11-2 and J usage is TRBJ2-1, with 14 bases that match TRBD2. Germline CDR1 and CDR2: SGHAT and FQNNGV. This CDR3 spans 15 amino acids. J lost 10 bases, V lost 5 bases, and 7 bases had no gene match. CDR3 sequence (DNA): TGTGCCAGCAGCGCGGGACTAGCGGGAGTATACGAGCAGTTCTTC. Its translation is CASSAGLAGVYEQFF.

The chain is built from TRBV7-2 and TRBJ1-1; 12 bases map to TRBD1. Germline V gene lookup returns CDR1 SGHTA and CDR2 FQGNSA. Losses at the gene ends were 5 bases for V and 10 bases for J; bases not matched to a gene: 11. The CDR3 has 15 amino acids. The CDR3 bases are TGTGCCAGCAGCCCAGGGGGACAGGGGGCGCTTGGAGCTTTCTTT. It specifies CASSPGGQGALGAFF.

This chain connects TRBV10-3 to TRBJ2-7, with D hard to call. Trimming pared 0 bases from V and 5 bases from J, leaving 5 bases between. In germline, CDR1 is ENHRY, CDR2 SYGVKD. CDR3 length equals 12 residues. Written as DNA, the CDR3 is TGTGCCATCAGTGAGTCGAGGAACGAGCAGTACTTC. Translated, it gives CAISESRNEQYF.

The chain couples TRBV9 to TRBJ2-1; 9 positions match TRBD2. V lost 3 bases and J lost 4; bases outside the gene matches: 5. Germline V lookup: CDR1 SGDLS, CDR2 YYNGEE. This CDR3 spans 15 amino acids. This CDR3 reads CASSDTSGHYNEQFF. The CDR3 DNA is TGTGCCAGCAGCGATACTAGCGGGCATTACAATGAGCAGTTCTTC.

The V call is TRBV4-3, the J call TRBJ2-7; tentative D call: TRBD1 (6 bases). Germline CDR1 reads LGHNA; CDR2 reads YSLEER. Trimming stripped 1 base from V and 4 bases from J, with 8 bases between. The CDR3 covers 13 residues. The CDR3 here is CASSQVRGYEQYF. CDR3 sequence (DNA): TGCGCCAGCAGCCAAGTCAGGGGTTACGAGCAGTACTTC.